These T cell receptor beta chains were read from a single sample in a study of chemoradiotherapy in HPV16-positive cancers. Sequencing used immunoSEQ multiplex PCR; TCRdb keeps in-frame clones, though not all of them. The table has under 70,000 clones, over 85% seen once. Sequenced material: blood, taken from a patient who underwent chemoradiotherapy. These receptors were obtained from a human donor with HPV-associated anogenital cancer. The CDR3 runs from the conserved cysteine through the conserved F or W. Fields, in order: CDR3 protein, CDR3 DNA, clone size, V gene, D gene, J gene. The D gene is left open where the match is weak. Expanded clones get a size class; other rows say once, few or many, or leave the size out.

CDR3aa: CASTLTGVGDTQYF
CDR3nt: TGTGCCAGTACCTTAACAGGGGTAGGGGATACGCAGTATTTT
abundance: -
v_gene: TRBV7-9
d_gene: TRBD1
j_gene: TRBJ2-3

CDR3aa: CASRGTEGYQPQHF
CDR3nt: TGTGCCAGCAGGGGGACAGAGGGCTATCAGCCCCAGCATTTT
abundance: -
v_gene: TRBV2
d_gene: TRBD1
j_gene: TRBJ1-5

CDR3aa: CASSVEDRYGYTF
CDR3nt: TGTGCCAGCAGCGTAGAAGACAGATACGGCTACACCTTC
abundance: -
v_gene: TRBV9
d_gene: -
j_gene: TRBJ1-2

CDR3aa: CASSRDTERTQYF
CDR3nt: TGTGCCAGCAGTCGGGACACGGAGCGGACCCAGTACTTC
abundance: -
v_gene: TRBV5-6
d_gene: -
j_gene: TRBJ2-5

CDR3aa: CASSYDVADTQYF
CDR3nt: TGTGCCAGCAGTTACGACGTCGCAGATACGCAGTATTTT
abundance: -
v_gene: TRBV6-7
d_gene: -
j_gene: TRBJ2-3

CDR3aa: CASSPGGGPGAYGYTF
CDR3nt: TGCGCCAGCAGCCCAGGAGGCGGACCCGGCGCCTATGGCTACACCTTC
abundance: -
v_gene: TRBV4-3
d_gene: -
j_gene: TRBJ1-2

CDR3aa: CASSQGDWSSYNEQFF
CDR3nt: TGTGCCAGCAGCCAAGGAGACTGGAGCTCCTACAATGAGCAGTTCTTC
abundance: -
v_gene: TRBV4-2
d_gene: -
j_gene: TRBJ2-1

CDR3aa: CASSPTSGMNTGELFF
CDR3nt: TGTGCCAGCAGCCCGACTAGCGGGATGAACACCGGGGAGCTGTTTTTT
abundance: -
v_gene: TRBV13
d_gene: TRBD2
j_gene: TRBJ2-2

CDR3aa: CASSLYGRNHEQYF
CDR3nt: TGTGCCAGCAGCTTGTACGGGAGAAACCACGAGCAGTACTTC
abundance: -
v_gene: TRBV5-4
d_gene: -
j_gene: TRBJ2-7

CDR3aa: CASRPWTGAIYNEQFF
CDR3nt: TGTGCCAGCAGACCTTGGACAGGGGCAATCTACAATGAGCAGTTCTTC
abundance: -
v_gene: TRBV7-2
d_gene: TRBD1
j_gene: TRBJ2-1

CDR3aa: CASSGSETGGTQYF
CDR3nt: TGTGCCAGCAGCGGAAGCGAAACCGGGGGGACGCAGTATTTT
abundance: -
v_gene: TRBV7-2
d_gene: TRBD2
j_gene: TRBJ2-3

CDR3aa: CASSLEQGREKLFF
CDR3nt: TGCGCCAGCAGCTTGGAACAGGGCAGGGAAAAACTGTTTTTT
abundance: -
v_gene: TRBV5-1
d_gene: -
j_gene: TRBJ1-4

CDR3aa: CASSSRWQQDEQFF
CDR3nt: TGTGCCAGCAGCTCTCGGTGGCAGCAGGATGAGCAGTTCTTC
abundance: -
v_gene: TRBV11-3
d_gene: -
j_gene: TRBJ2-1

CDR3aa: CASSPWTFRTSGDGTGELFF
CDR3nt: TGTGCCAGCAGCCCCTGGACTTTTCGGACTAGCGGGGACGGCACCGGGGAGCTGTTTTTT
abundance: -
v_gene: TRBV7-6
d_gene: TRBD2
j_gene: TRBJ2-2

CDR3aa: CASPSGHDTGELFF
CDR3nt: TGTGCCAGCCCCTCAGGACATGACACCGGGGAGCTGTTTTTT
abundance: -
v_gene: TRBV18
d_gene: -
j_gene: TRBJ2-2

CDR3aa: CATRPETGGAGANVLTF
CDR3nt: TGTGCCACCCGCCCCGAGACAGGGGGCGCTGGGGCCAACGTCCTGACTTTC
abundance: -
v_gene: TRBV2
d_gene: TRBD1
j_gene: TRBJ2-6

CDR3aa: CASTLGLAGDNEQFF
CDR3nt: TGTGCCAGCACCCTAGGGCTAGCGGGAGACAATGAGCAGTTCTTC
abundance: -
v_gene: TRBV7-9
d_gene: TRBD2
j_gene: TRBJ2-1

CDR3aa: CASRNTGTYEQYF
CDR3nt: TGTGCCAGCAGAAATACAGGGACCTACGAGCAGTACTTC
abundance: -
v_gene: TRBV7-6
d_gene: -
j_gene: TRBJ2-7

CDR3aa: CASSLLRLDGPLRYGYTF
CDR3nt: TGTGCCAGCAGCTTACTCCGATTAGACGGCCCCTTGCGCTATGGCTACACCTTC
abundance: few
v_gene: TRBV7-2
d_gene: -
j_gene: TRBJ1-2

CDR3aa: CASSGTLAGGGSYNEQFF
CDR3nt: TGTGCCAGCAGTGGGACACTAGCGGGGGGCGGATCCTACAATGAGCAGTTCTTC
abundance: -
v_gene: TRBV25-1
d_gene: TRBD2
j_gene: TRBJ2-1

CDR3aa: CASSNPSSYNSPLHF
CDR3nt: TGTGCCAGTAGTAACCCGAGCTCCTATAATTCACCCCTCCACTTT
abundance: -
v_gene: TRBV19
d_gene: -
j_gene: TRBJ1-6

CDR3aa: CASSLDHFGEQYF
CDR3nt: TGTGCCAGCAGCCTGGACCACTTCGGGGAGCAGTACTTC
abundance: -
v_gene: TRBV7-2
d_gene: -
j_gene: TRBJ2-7

CDR3aa: CASSLSRENTIYF
CDR3nt: TGTGCCAGCAGCTTATCCAGGGAGAACACCATATATTTT
abundance: -
v_gene: TRBV7-2
d_gene: -
j_gene: TRBJ1-3

CDR3aa: CASSFHSLAGVNEQYF
CDR3nt: TGTGCCAGCAGTTTTCACTCACTAGCGGGAGTAAACGAGCAGTACTTC
abundance: -
v_gene: TRBV28
d_gene: TRBD2
j_gene: TRBJ2-7

CDR3aa: CAISGTGSSYEQYF
CDR3nt: TGTGCCATCAGTGGGACAGGTTCTTCCTACGAGCAGTACTTC
abundance: -
v_gene: TRBV10-3
d_gene: TRBD1
j_gene: TRBJ2-7

CDR3aa: CASSTRTGWNTEAFF
CDR3nt: TGTGCCAGCAGCACCCGGACAGGCTGGAACACTGAAGCTTTCTTT
abundance: -
v_gene: TRBV11-1
d_gene: TRBD1
j_gene: TRBJ1-1

CDR3aa: CASSLGFTDTQYF
CDR3nt: TGTGCCAGCAGCTTAGGCTTCACAGATACGCAGTATTTT
abundance: -
v_gene: TRBV7-2
d_gene: -
j_gene: TRBJ2-3

CDR3aa: CASRATSGRITDTQYF
CDR3nt: TGTGCCAGCAGGGCGACTAGCGGGAGGATCACAGATACGCAGTATTTT
abundance: -
v_gene: TRBV27
d_gene: TRBD2
j_gene: TRBJ2-3

CDR3aa: CASSLQGGGTNEQYF
CDR3nt: TGCGCCAGCAGCCTTCAGGGGGGGGGCACGAACGAGCAGTACTTC
abundance: -
v_gene: TRBV4-1
d_gene: -
j_gene: TRBJ2-7

CDR3aa: CACASGTGLAFF
CDR3nt: TGTGCCTGCGCCTCCGGGACAGGACTTGCTTTCTTT
abundance: -
v_gene: TRBV30
d_gene: TRBD1
j_gene: TRBJ1-1

CDR3aa: CASSLRSAGRGNEQFF
CDR3nt: TGTGCCAGCAGCCTTAGGTCAGCGGGACGGGGGAATGAGCAGTTCTTC
abundance: once
v_gene: TRBV11-2
d_gene: TRBD2
j_gene: TRBJ2-1

CDR3aa: CASSQGDRVSSTF
CDR3nt: TGCGCCAGCAGCCAGGGGGACAGGGTTTCCTCCACCTTC
abundance: -
v_gene: TRBV4-3
d_gene: TRBD1
j_gene: TRBJ1-2

CDR3aa: CAWSGWGDTQYF
CDR3nt: TGTGCCTGGAGTGGGTGGGGGGATACGCAGTATTTT
abundance: -
v_gene: TRBV30
d_gene: -
j_gene: TRBJ2-3

CDR3aa: CASSLGTTNNSPLHF
CDR3nt: TGCGCCAGCAGCCTCGGGACAACCAATAATTCACCCCTCCACTTT
abundance: -
v_gene: TRBV5-1
d_gene: -
j_gene: TRBJ1-6

CDR3aa: CASSYANSPLHF
CDR3nt: TGTGCCAGCAGTTATGCGAATTCACCCCTCCACTTT
abundance: -
v_gene: TRBV6-5
d_gene: -
j_gene: TRBJ1-6

CDR3aa: CASSPLRAGETQYF
CDR3nt: TGTGCCAGCAGCCCCCTTCGAGCGGGAGAGACCCAGTACTTC
abundance: -
v_gene: TRBV7-2
d_gene: -
j_gene: TRBJ2-5

CDR3aa: CASSQGLQETQYF
CDR3nt: TGTGCCAGCAGCCAGGGATTACAAGAGACCCAGTACTTC
abundance: -
v_gene: TRBV4-2
d_gene: -
j_gene: TRBJ2-5

CDR3aa: CASSTTGTGVNYGYTF
CDR3nt: TGTGCCAGTAGTACTACCGGGACAGGAGTTAACTATGGCTACACCTTC
abundance: -
v_gene: TRBV19
d_gene: TRBD1
j_gene: TRBJ1-2

CDR3aa: CASMLGKGAEQFF
CDR3nt: TGTGCCAGCATGTTGGGGAAAGGGGCTGAGCAGTTCTTC
abundance: few
v_gene: TRBV2
d_gene: -
j_gene: TRBJ2-1

CDR3aa: CSVGVRGDGAYEQYF
CDR3nt: TGCAGCGTTGGAGTAAGAGGGGACGGGGCCTACGAGCAGTACTTC
abundance: -
v_gene: TRBV29-1
d_gene: -
j_gene: TRBJ2-7